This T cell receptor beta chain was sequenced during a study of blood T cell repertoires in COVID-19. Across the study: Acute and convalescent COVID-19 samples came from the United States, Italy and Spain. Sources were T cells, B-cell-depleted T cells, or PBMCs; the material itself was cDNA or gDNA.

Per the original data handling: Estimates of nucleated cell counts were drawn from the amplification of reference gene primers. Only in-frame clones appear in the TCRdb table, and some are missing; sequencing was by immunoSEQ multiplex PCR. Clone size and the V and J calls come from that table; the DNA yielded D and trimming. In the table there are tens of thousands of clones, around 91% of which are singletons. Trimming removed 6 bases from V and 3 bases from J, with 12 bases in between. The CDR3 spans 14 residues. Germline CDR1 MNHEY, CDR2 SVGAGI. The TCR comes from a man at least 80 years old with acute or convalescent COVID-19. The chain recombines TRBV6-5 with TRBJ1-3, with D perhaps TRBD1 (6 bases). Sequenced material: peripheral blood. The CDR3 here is CASRPDSHGNTIYF. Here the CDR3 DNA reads TGTGCCAGCAGGCCGGACAGTCATGGAAACACCATATATTTT.